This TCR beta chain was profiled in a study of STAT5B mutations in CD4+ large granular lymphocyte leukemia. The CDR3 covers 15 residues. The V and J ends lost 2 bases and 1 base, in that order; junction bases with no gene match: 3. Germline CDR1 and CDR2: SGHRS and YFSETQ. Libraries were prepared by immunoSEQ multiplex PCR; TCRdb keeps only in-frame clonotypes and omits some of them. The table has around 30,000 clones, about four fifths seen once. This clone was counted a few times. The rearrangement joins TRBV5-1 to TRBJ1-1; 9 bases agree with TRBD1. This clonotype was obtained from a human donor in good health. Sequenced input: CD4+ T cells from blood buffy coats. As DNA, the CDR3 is TGCGCCAGCAGCTTCGGGGGACAGGGGAACACTGAAGCTTTCTTT. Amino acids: CASSFGGQGNTEAFF.